This TCR beta chain was found in a study of shared clonotypes between healthy human individuals. Study-wide findings and caveats: Among four donors, around 5% of naive CD4 clonotypes were found in common. Clonotype sharing levels among donors were expected to vary with sequencing depth.

With respect to this clone: Antigen specificity is unknown.

Every subset's genomic DNA went evenly onto several immunoSEQ plates. Clones were sequenced by immunoSEQ multiplex PCR, and TCRdb holds only the in-frame ones, with some missing. In the table there are more than 2 million clones, 93% of which are singletons. Naive CD8 cells lacked CD45RO and underwent positive selection for CCR7, leaving out terminally differentiated effector memory CD45RA+ cells. The donors were all Caucasian adults (living in Nashville, Tennessee). Specimen: naive CD8+ T cells from PBMCs. This clonotype was obtained from a man younger than 30 in good health. Some clones in this sample may be carry-over from other donors' samples.

In DNA form, the CDR3 reads TGTGCCAGCAATATGGAACAGGGTCTGAACACTGAAGCTTTCTTT. Translating it yields CASNMEQGLNTEAFF. This rearrangement joins TRBV2 to TRBJ1-1; possible D gene TRBD1, 6 bases. Germline-derived CDR1 and CDR2 are SNHLY and FYNNEI. The CDR3 has 15 amino acids. Trimming took off 7 bases at V and 0 bases at J, with 15 bases between the two ends.